This TCR beta chain is drawn from a study of T cell responses to AZD1222 COVID-19 vaccine. Overall study findings and caveats: Females made up more of the donors, who were largely white British, and clonal diversity may have come out too low.

A remark on this clone: Its antigen remains unknown.

V was clipped by 6 bases and J by 8 bases, with 17 bases between them. Germline CDR1 and CDR2: KGHSH and LQKENI. The CDR3 consists of 14 residues. This table comes from immunoSEQ multiplex PCR, and its TCRdb copy is limited to in-frame clones, with some not included. The table includes about 100,000 clones, 70% to 90% detected once. The chain links TRBV18 to TRBJ1-3; D remains unclear. Material: peripheral blood, obtained 28 days after the second AZD1222 dose. This sequence was found in an adult who received the AZD1222 COVID-19 vaccine. CDR3 in DNA: TGTGCCAGCTCTCCGTTGGGTCGTGAGGACACCATATATTTT. Its protein is CASSPLGREDTIYF. Using reference TRBV18 and TRBJ1-3 for the parts outside the CDR3, the full variable domain is NAGVMQNPRHLVRRRGQEARLRCSPMKGHSHVYWYRQLPEEGLKFMVYLQKENIIDESGMPKERFSAEFPKEGPSILRIQQVVRGDSAAYFCASSPLGREDTIYFGEGSWLTVV.